This T cell receptor beta chain was captured by sequencing in a study of T cells after yellow fever vaccination. This clonotype appeared many times. MiXCR was run by TCRdb on the 5' RACE reads, yielding one entry per CDR3 protein. The data show some 220,000 distinct CDR3 sequences, under 3.5% seen once. Material: CD4+ T cells sorted from PBMCs, obtained 10 days after the yellow fever booster vaccination. The sequence was obtained from a man aged 18-30 years who received the YFV17D yellow fever vaccine.

The CDR3 nucleotides are TGTGCCAGCACCCCCCCCGGGGGGGAAAATGAGCAGTTCTTC. Protein sequence: CASTPPGGENEQFF. V and J are TRBV6-5 and TRBJ2-1, with 8 bases aligning to TRBD2. V was clipped by 7 bases and J by 7 bases; unmatched bases: 9. This CDR3 is built from 14 residues. CDR1 MNHEY and CDR2 SVGAGI come from the germline V gene.